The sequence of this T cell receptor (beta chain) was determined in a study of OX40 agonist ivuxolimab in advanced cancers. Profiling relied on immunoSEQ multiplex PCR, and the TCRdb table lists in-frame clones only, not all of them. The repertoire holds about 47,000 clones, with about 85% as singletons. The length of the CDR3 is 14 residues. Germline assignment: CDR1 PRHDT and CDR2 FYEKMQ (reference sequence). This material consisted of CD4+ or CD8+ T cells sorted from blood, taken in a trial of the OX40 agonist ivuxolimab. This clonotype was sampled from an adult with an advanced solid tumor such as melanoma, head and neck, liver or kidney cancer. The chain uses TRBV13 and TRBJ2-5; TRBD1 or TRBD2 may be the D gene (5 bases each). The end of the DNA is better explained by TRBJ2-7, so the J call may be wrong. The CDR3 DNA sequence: TGTGCCAGCAGCTCCTGGGACGGAGGTAACGAGCAGTACTTC. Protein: CASSSWDGGNEQYF.